The T cell receptor beta chain under discussion was sequenced for a study of patients and donors after allogeneic stem cell transplantation. The CDR3 extends over 15 amino acids. Deletions cut 2 bases from V and 6 bases from J, with 13 bases between. Germline values: CDR1 MNHEY, CDR2 SVGAGI. TCRdb redid the calling of the RT-PCR reads with MiXCR, one entry per CDR3 protein. Here the sample spans about 960,000 distinct CDR3 sequences, roughly 18% being singletons. This TCR was sampled from a human donor who was either an allogeneic HSCT recipient or a stem cell or donor lymphocyte infusion donor (not recorded which). It is not recorded whose cells these are; they may come from a transplant donor. Sequencing input: blood, either unsorted or a sorted T cell fraction (not recorded which). This chain connects TRBV6-5 to TRBJ2-2; TRBD2 might be the D (5 bases). The DNA of the CDR3 is TGTGCCAGCAGTTACCAGGCCCCGGGGTCCGGGGAGCTGTTTTTT. Protein: CASSYQAPGSGELFF.